The source of this T cell receptor (beta chain) is a study of CD4+ T cells in melanoma. Repertoires were generated with immunoSEQ multiplex PCR, while TCRdb's copy carries only in-frame clones and drops some. There are some 110,000 clones in the sample; about 90% occur only once, and less than 4% lies in the top ten. Germline assignment: CDR1 SGHRS and CDR2 YFSETQ. The CDR3 is 14 residues long. V shed 3 bases and J 3 bases; nucleotides not matched to a gene: 4. The sample comprised peripheral blood. The chain employs TRBV5-1 and TRBJ2-7, with TRBD1 identical over 9 bases. This sequence was found in a human donor with melanoma. The CDR3 reads CASSSQTGGYEQYF. The CDR3 nucleotides read TGCGCCAGCAGCTCCCAGACAGGGGGCTACGAGCAGTACTTC.